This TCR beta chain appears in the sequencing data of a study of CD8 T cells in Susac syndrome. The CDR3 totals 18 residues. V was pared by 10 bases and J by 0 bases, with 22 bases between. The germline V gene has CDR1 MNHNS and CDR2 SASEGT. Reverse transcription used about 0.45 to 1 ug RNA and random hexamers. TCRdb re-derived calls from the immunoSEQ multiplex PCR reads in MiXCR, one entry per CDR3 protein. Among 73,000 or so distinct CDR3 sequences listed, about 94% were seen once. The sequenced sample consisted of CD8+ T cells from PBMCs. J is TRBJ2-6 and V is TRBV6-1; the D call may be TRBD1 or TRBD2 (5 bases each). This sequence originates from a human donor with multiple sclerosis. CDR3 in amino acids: CATSSTGTVTSGANVLTF. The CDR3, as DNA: TGTGCCACCTCCTCCACCGGGACGGTCACCTCTGGGGCCAACGTCCTGACTTTC.